This TCR beta chain was recorded in a study of blood T cell repertoires in COVID-19. Study-level information: Samples representing acute and convalescent COVID-19 were sourced from the United States, Italy and Spain. T cells, B-cell-depleted T cells, or PBMCs provided the cDNA or gDNA that served as material.

This clone was picked up a small number of times. How the authors handled the data: It was from reference gene primer amplification that nucleated cell counts were estimated. Profiling relied on immunoSEQ multiplex PCR, and the TCRdb table lists in-frame clones only, not all of them. The DNA gave D and trimming, while V, J and clone size come from that table. The sample includes about 100,000 clones, less than 95% of them seen just once. Germline V gives CDR1 SNHLY, CDR2 FYNNEI. The CDR3 covers 12 residues. V shed 9 bases and J 4 bases; nucleotides not matched to a gene: 2. The TCR comes from a man aged 50-59 years with acute or convalescent COVID-19. The sample taken for sequencing was peripheral blood. This chain uses TRBV2 with TRBJ1-2; 10 nucleotides agree with TRBD1. DNA of the CDR3: TGTGCCAGTGGACAGGGGGGCTATGGCTACACCTTC. Protein product: CASGQGGYGYTF.